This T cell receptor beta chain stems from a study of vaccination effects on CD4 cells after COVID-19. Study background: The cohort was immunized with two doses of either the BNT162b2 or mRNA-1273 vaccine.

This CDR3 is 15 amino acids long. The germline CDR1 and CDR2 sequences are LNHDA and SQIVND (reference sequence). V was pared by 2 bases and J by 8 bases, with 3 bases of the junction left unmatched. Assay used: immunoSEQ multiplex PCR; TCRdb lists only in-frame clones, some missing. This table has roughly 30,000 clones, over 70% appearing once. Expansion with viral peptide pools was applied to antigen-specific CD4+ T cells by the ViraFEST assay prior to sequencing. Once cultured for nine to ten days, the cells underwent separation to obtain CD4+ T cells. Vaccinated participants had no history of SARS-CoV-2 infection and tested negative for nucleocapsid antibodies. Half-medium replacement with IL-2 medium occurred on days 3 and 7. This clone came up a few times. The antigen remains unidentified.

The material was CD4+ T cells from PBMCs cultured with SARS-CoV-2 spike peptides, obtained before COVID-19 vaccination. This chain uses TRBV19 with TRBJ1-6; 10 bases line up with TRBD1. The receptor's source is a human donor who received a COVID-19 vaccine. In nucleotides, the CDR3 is TGTGCCAGTAGTATAACTGGACAGGGGGATTCACCCCTCCACTTT. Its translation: CASSITGQGDSPLHF.